One sample yielded the 31 T cell receptor beta chains listed below, sequenced in a study of T-cell reconstitution after alpha-beta-depleted transplantation in children. The authors prepared the TCRbeta library with unique molecular identifiers. TCRdb redid the calling of the PCR reads with MiXCR, one entry per CDR3 protein. Of about 640,000 distinct CDR3 sequences listed, approximately 12% are singletons. The sequences come from PBMCs, mostly from graft donor cells, collected 360 days after TCRalphabeta/CD19-depleted stem cell transplant. Receptors were obtained from a male patient between 5 and 17 years old who had a stem cell transplant for acute myeloid leukemia, so the T cells may come from the graft donor.

In this sample, this clonotype turned up many times. The rearrangement uses TRBV29-1 and TRBJ2-1; 8 bases align to TRBD1. CDR3 length: 13 residues. CDR1 and CDR2 from the germline V gene are SQVTM and ANQGSEA. The V segment lost 3 bases and the J segment 12 bases; nucleotides outside the gene matches: 10. The CDR3 sequence: CSVDILQGAGQFF. In DNA form, the CDR3 reads TGCAGCGTTGACATCCTTCAGGGGGCTGGGCAGTTCTTC.

The chain combines TRBV15 with TRBJ2-5; D is uncertain. Trimming shortened V by 0 bases and J by 2 bases, and 10 bases separated the two germline ends. Germline V CDR1 and CDR2: LNHNV, YYDKDF (reference sequence). The CDR3 sequence is 15 residues long. CDR3 in amino acids: CATSRDVQVQETQYF. The CDR3 DNA reads as TGTGCCACCAGCAGAGATGTCCAAGTTCAAGAGACCCAGTACTTC.

This clonotype turned up a few times. The chain links TRBV20-1 to TRBJ2-5, with D uncertain. V shed 2 bases and J shed 4 bases, with 14 bases lying between them. This CDR3 is 14 amino acids long. From germline, CDR1 is DFQATT and CDR2 SNEGSKA (reference sequence). Here the CDR3 reads CSARSRGLGETQYF. For the CDR3, the DNA is TGCAGTGCTAGAAGTCGTGGGCTGGGAGAGACCCAGTACTTC.

This clonotype has a count of ten or more. The V call is TRBV15, the J call TRBJ2-3; D is unresolved. Trimming stripped 2 bases from V and 1 base from J, with 13 bases between. This CDR3 comprises 16 residues. Germline values: CDR1 LNHNV, CDR2 YYDKDF (reference sequence). CDR3 loop: CATSRPFSPGTDTQYF. The CDR3 DNA reads as TGTGCCACCAGCAGACCTTTTTCCCCTGGCACAGATACGCAGTATTTT. Variable domain in full (rest from reference TRBV15 and TRBJ2-3): DAMVIQNPRYQVTQFGKPVTLSCSQTLNHNVMYWYQQKSSQAPKLLFHYYDKDFNNEADTPDNFQSRRPNTSFCFLDIRSPGLGDTAMYLCATSRPFSPGTDTQYFGPGTRLTVL.

Ten or more counts support this clonotype. V gene TRBV12-3 or TRBV12-4 combines with J gene TRBJ2-2, with D perhaps matching TRBD2 (6 bases). V was cut by 6 bases and J by 4 bases, with 6 bases left in between. CDR3 length: 12 amino acids. CDR3 region: CASRGGTGELFF. The CDR3 bases are TGTGCCAGCAGGGGGGGCACCGGGGAGCTGTTTTTT.

V gene TRBV7-9 combines with J gene TRBJ2-7; D is unclear. CDR1 is SEHNR and CDR2 is FQNEAQ in the germline V gene (reference sequence). V gave up 1 base and J gave up 4 bases, with 8 bases separating them. CDR3 length: 13 residues. In DNA form, the CDR3 reads TGTGCCAGCAGCTTAGAGACTTGGTACGAGCAGTACTTC. Translated: CASSLETWYEQYF. The full variable domain, with the rest looked up from reference TRBV7-9 and TRBJ2-7, is DTGVSQNPRHKITKRGQNVTFRCDPISEHNRLYWYRQTLGQGPEFLTYFQNEAQLEKSRLLSDRFSAERPKGSFSTLEIQRTEQGDSAMYLCASSLETWYEQYFGPGTRLTVT.

This clonotype has more than one count but fewer than ten. This chain links TRBV10-3 with TRBJ2-3; 7 bases map to TRBD2. The V segment lost 7 bases and the J segment 4 bases; nucleotides outside the gene matches: 5. This CDR3 region has 13 residues. Germline V lookup: CDR1 ENHRY, CDR2 SYGVKD. In DNA, the CDR3 is TGTGCCATCAACGGCGGGAGTGCAGATACGCAGTATTTT. Residues: CAINGGSADTQYF.

There are a few counts of this clonotype. The rearrangement links TRBV28 to TRBJ1-1; perhaps TRBD1 as D (6 bases). This CDR3 has 15 residues. With 8 bases removed from V and 7 bases from J, the gap between germline ends came to 23 bases. Germline loops: CDR1 MDHEN, CDR2 SYDVKM. CDR3 nucleotide sequence: TGTGCCAGCTTTCGGGGGGACACCCTGGTGTATGAAGCTTTCTTT. Residues: CASFRGDTLVYEAFF.

The chain recombines TRBV7-6 with TRBJ2-3, with 7 bases that match TRBD2. The V and J ends lost 1 base and 0 bases, in that order; junction bases with no gene match: 4. CDR3 size: 16 residues. Germline assignment: CDR1 SGHVS and CDR2 FNYEAQ. The CDR3 loop is CASSLVGRESTDTQYF. CDR3 nucleotide sequence: TGTGCCAGCAGCTTAGTAGGGCGGGAGAGCACAGATACGCAGTATTTT.

In its sample, this clonotype was seen many times. The rearrangement uses TRBV12-5 and TRBJ2-7, with a tentative D call TRBD1 (6 bases). Germline V gene lookup returns CDR1 LGHNT and CDR2 FRNRAP. V dropped 5 bases and J dropped 3 bases, with 20 bases sitting between them. The CDR3 spans 16 residues. The CDR3 reads CASGPTDIDRFYEQYF. For the CDR3, the DNA is TGTGCTAGTGGTCCAACCGACATCGACAGGTTCTACGAGCAGTACTTC.

Remarks on this clonotype: Its ends do not fully match the called genes, so a read error is possible. The gene calls are TRBV7-7 and TRBJ2-3, with 8 bases fitting TRBD2. Germline V gene lookup returns CDR1 SSHAT and CDR2 FNYEAQ (reference sequence). This CDR3 region has 14 residues. As DNA, the CDR3 is TGTGCTAGCAGCCCACGGACTAGCTCAGATACGCAGTATTTT. This codes for CASSPRTSSDTQYF.

This clonotype was seen more than once but under ten times. The V call is TRBV20-1, the J call TRBJ2-1, with no clear D. CDR3 length: 14 amino acids. V lost 6 bases to trimming and J lost 0 bases, with 12 bases between them. CDR1 and CDR2 (germline): DFQATT, SNEGSKA (reference sequence). In nucleotides, the CDR3 is TGCAGTGCAAGTTACTTAGGCTCCTACAATGAGCAGTTCTTC. As protein: CSASYLGSYNEQFF.

A few counts support this clonotype. V is TRBV10-3 and J is TRBJ2-7; a possible D gene is TRBD2 (5 bases). The ends were cut back, 2 bases at V and 0 bases at J, with 14 bases in the middle. The CDR3 spans 16 residues. The germline V gene encodes CDR1 ENHRY and CDR2 SYGVKD. This CDR3 reads CAISEGLTFASYEQYF. In nucleotides, the CDR3 is TGTGCCATCAGTGAGGGACTGACATTCGCCTCCTACGAGCAGTACTTC.

This clonotype has more than one count but fewer than ten. V gene TRBV4-3 combines with J gene TRBJ2-7; TRBD2 is a possible D gene (6 bases). CDR1 LGHNA and CDR2 YSLEER come from the germline V gene. The CDR3 totals 15 residues. Trimming took 0 bases from V and 7 from J, leaving 16 bases between them. The CDR3 reads CASSQDGTGAREQYF. The CDR3 DNA reads as TGCGCCAGCAGCCAAGATGGAACGGGAGCAAGGGAGCAGTACTTC.

This clonotype has at least ten counts. CDR3: CASSQDVGAQETQYF. CDR3 in DNA: TGTGCCAGCAGCCAAGACGTCGGGGCACAGGAGACCCAGTACTTC. V and J are TRBV4-2 and TRBJ2-5; either TRBD1 or TRBD2 may fit D (5 bases each). V shed 0 bases and J shed 5 bases, with 13 bases lying between them. CDR3 size: 15 residues. Germline CDR1 LGHNA, CDR2 YNFKEQ.

This clonotype showed up just a few times. CDR3 bases: TGTGCCAGCAGTTTGGGTAGCGGGAGGGCGTCGGGACAGACCCAGTACTTC. Protein product: CASSLGSGRASGQTQYF. The V gene is TRBV12-3 or TRBV12-4, the J gene TRBJ2-5, with 11 bases that match TRBD2. CDR3 length equals 17 residues. V shed 3 bases, J shed 6 bases, and the junction held 12 bases outside the gene matches.

This clonotype was detected only a few times. V gene TRBV20-1 combines with J gene TRBJ1-4, with 8 bases aligning to TRBD1. CDR3 length equals 14 residues. CDR1 and CDR2 (germline): DFQATT, SNEGSKA (reference sequence). The trim removed 3 bases at V and 2 bases at J, leaving 2 bases unmatched. CDR3 sequence (DNA): TGCAGTGCTAGCCGGACAGGGACTAATGAAAAACTGTTTTTT. Residues: CSASRTGTNEKLFF.

This clonotype was detected ten times or more. The CDR3 DNA follows: TGCGCCAGCAGCTTGGTTGCCAGGGAAGGTGCTCAAGCTTTCTTT. Translation: CASSLVAREGAQAFF. The V call is TRBV5-1, the J call TRBJ1-1, with D perhaps TRBD1 (5 bases). The V gene lost 0 bases and the J gene lost 9 bases, with 18 bases spanning the gap. Germline CDR1 is SGHRS and CDR2 is YFSETQ. The CDR3 length is 15 residues. Full variable domain (remainder filled in from reference TRBV5-1 and TRBJ1-1): KAGVTQTPRYLIKTRGQQVTLSCSPISGHRSVSWYQQTPGQGLQFLFEYFSETQRNKGNFPGRFSGRQFSNSRSEMNVSTLELGDSALYLCASSLVAREGAQAFFGQGTRLTVV.

The chain joins TRBV12-3 or TRBV12-4 to TRBJ2-3; D is perhaps TRBD1 (6 bases). CDR3 size: 16 residues. V was pared by 3 bases and J by 2 bases, with 15 bases between. CDR3 amino acids: CASSFGRGRFTDTQYF. CDR3 nucleotide sequence: TGTGCCAGCAGTTTCGGCAGGGGAAGGTTCACAGATACGCAGTATTTT.

The table lists this clonotype with many counts. The V gene is TRBV6-5, the J gene TRBJ2-2; 9 bases are a match to TRBD1. The CDR3 is 17 residues long. The germline CDR1 and CDR2 sequences are MNHEY and SVGAGI. With V trimmed by 2 bases and J by 4 bases, 8 bases remained unmatched. The chain's CDR3 is CASSYLGQGLSTGELFF. CDR3 DNA: TGTGCCAGCAGTTACCTGGGACAGGGACTTAGCACCGGGGAGCTGTTTTTT.

This clonotype was recorded a few times. The genes are TRBV6-5 and TRBJ2-3, with a possible D match to TRBD2 (5 bases). Germline CDR1 reads MNHEY; CDR2 reads SVGAGI. The V end was cut by 2 bases, the J end by 1 base, with 7 bases between. The CDR3 totals 14 residues. The CDR3 sequence: CASSYGAGTDTQYF. The CDR3 region has the DNA TGTGCCAGCAGTTACGGAGCGGGCACAGATACGCAGTATTTT.

This clonotype was found a few times. V and J are TRBV20-1 and TRBJ1-6; TRBD1 matches at 7 bases. This CDR3 is 13 amino acids long. In germline, CDR1 is DFQATT, CDR2 SNEGSKA (reference sequence). V trimming: 1 base; J trimming: 10 bases; junction bases outside the gene matches: 4. The CDR3 sequence is CSARGQGGSPLHF. The CDR3 nucleotides are TGCAGTGCTAGAGGGCAGGGGGGCTCACCCCTCCACTTT.

This clonotype was seen only a few times. Mismatch with germline at one junction end may stem from a read error. The J gene is TRBJ1-6, the V gene TRBV20-1, with D hard to call. The germline V gene has CDR1 DFQATT and CDR2 SNEGSKA (reference sequence). The CDR3 totals 15 residues. The CDR3 loop is CCARVAGGLDSPLHF. In DNA, the CDR3 is TGCTGTGCTAGAGTAGCGGGAGGTTTGGATTCACCCCTCCACTTT.

This clonotype was counted between two and nine times. V is TRBV5-1 and J is TRBJ2-7; D gene uncertain. This CDR3 is built from 14 residues. The ends were cut back, 4 bases at V and 0 bases at J, with 11 bases in the middle. Germline V gives CDR1 SGHRS, CDR2 YFSETQ. The CDR3 sequence is CASSPSLSSYEQYF. DNA for the CDR3: TGCGCCAGCAGCCCCTCCTTGAGCTCCTACGAGCAGTACTTC.

This clonotype came up a few times. This chain uses TRBV5-1 with TRBJ2-5, with 7 bases matching TRBD1. From germline, CDR1 is SGHRS and CDR2 YFSETQ. V gave up 0 bases and J gave up 2 bases; unmatched junction bases: 7. This CDR3 has 16 residues. The CDR3 spells CASSLAGTVHQETQYF. The CDR3 bases are TGCGCCAGCAGCTTGGCCGGGACAGTCCATCAAGAGACCCAGTACTTC.

Here the CDR3 DNA reads TGTGCCAGCAGCGTCCGACTAGCGGGAGCGACCGGGGAGCTGTTTTTT. It yields the protein CASSVRLAGATGELFF. V and J are TRBV7-2 and TRBJ2-2; 12 bases align to TRBD2. Germline lookup yields CDR1 SGHTA and CDR2 FQGNSA. There are 16 residues in the CDR3. J lost 5 bases, V lost 5 bases, and 6 bases had no gene match.

This clonotype was counted a few times. J is TRBJ1-3 and V is TRBV29-1, with a tentative D call TRBD1 (6 bases). V was clipped by 5 bases and J by 0 bases, with 11 bases between them. CDR1 SQVTM and CDR2 ANQGSEA come from the germline V gene. The CDR3 is 14 residues long. CDR3: CSVTQGTSGNTIYF. In DNA form, the CDR3 reads TGCAGCGTTACACAGGGTACCTCTGGAAACACCATATATTTT.

The J gene is TRBJ2-2, the V gene TRBV11-1; 7 bases are a match to TRBD2. The CDR3 sequence is 18 residues long. From germline, CDR1 is SGHAT and CDR2 FQDESV (reference sequence). V lost 1 base to trimming and J lost 6 bases; unmatched junction nucleotides: 14. CDR3 in DNA: TGTGCCAGCAGCTTAGTACGCCTGGCGGGAGATAACCCCGGGGAGCTGTTTTTT. Amino acid sequence: CASSLVRLAGDNPGELFF.

The chain recombines TRBV11-1 with TRBJ2-7; TRBD2 agrees at 11 bases. The CDR3 sequence is 12 residues long. Germline CDR1 is SGHAT and CDR2 is FQDESV (reference sequence). V gave up 5 bases and J gave up 11 bases; unmatched junction bases: 5. DNA of the CDR3: TGTGCCAGCAGCCAATCGACTAGCGGGAAGTACTTC. It is translated as CASSQSTSGKYF.

The V gene is TRBV12-3 or TRBV12-4, the J gene TRBJ1-4, with TRBD1 as a possible D gene (5 bases). Trimming left V 6 bases short and J 5 bases short, with 19 bases between. The CDR3 length is 16 residues. The CDR3 sequence is CASSLRGSGLNEKLFF. In DNA form, the CDR3 reads TGTGCCAGCAGCCTGCGGGGGTCTGGGTTAAATGAAAAACTGTTTTTT.

This clonotype was counted between two and nine times. CDR3: CASSLNTGRGSQETQYF. The CDR3 DNA follows: TGTGCCAGCAGTTTGAACACAGGGAGGGGGAGCCAAGAGACCCAGTACTTC. This sequence joins TRBV12-3 or TRBV12-4 and TRBJ2-5; possible D gene TRBD2, 7 bases. This CDR3 region has 17 residues. Deletions cut 3 bases from V and 1 base from J, with 18 bases between.